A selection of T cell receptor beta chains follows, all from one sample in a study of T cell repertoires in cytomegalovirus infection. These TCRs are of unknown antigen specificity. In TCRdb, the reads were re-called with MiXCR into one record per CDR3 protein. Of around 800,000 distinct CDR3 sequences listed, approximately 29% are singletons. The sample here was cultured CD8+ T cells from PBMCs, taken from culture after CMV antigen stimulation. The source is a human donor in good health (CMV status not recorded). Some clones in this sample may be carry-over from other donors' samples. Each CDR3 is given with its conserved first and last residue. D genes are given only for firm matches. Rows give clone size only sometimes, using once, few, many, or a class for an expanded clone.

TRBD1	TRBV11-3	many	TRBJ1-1	CASSPGTAMNTEAFF	TGTGCCAGCAGCCCTGGGACAGCCATGAACACTGAAGCTTTCTTT
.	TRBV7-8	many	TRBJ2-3	CASSLGRGGSTDTQYF	TGTGCCAGCAGCTTAGGTCGCGGGGGCAGCACAGATACGCAGTATTTT
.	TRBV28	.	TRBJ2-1	CASKEGRPRVEQFF	TGTGCCAGCAAGGAGGGTAGGCCGCGTGTTGAGCAGTTCTTC
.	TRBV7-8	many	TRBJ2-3	CASSLDPGSSHTDTQYF	TGTGCCAGCAGCTTAGACCCCGGCTCTTCCCACACAGATACGCAGTATTTT
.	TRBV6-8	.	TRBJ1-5	CASRFSGARQPQHF	TGTGCCAGCAGGTTCAGTGGGGCTCGCCAGCCCCAGCATTTT
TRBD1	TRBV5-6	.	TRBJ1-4	CASSATGGNEKLFF	TGTGCCAGCAGCGCTACAGGGGGCAATGAAAAACTGTTTTTT
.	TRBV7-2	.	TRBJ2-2	CASTSYPIGSGTGELFF	TGTGCCAGCACCTCTTACCCCATAGGCAGCGGGACCGGGGAGCTGTTTTTT
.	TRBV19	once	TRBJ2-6	CASSPFGGSGANVLTF	TGTGCCAGTAGTCCTTTCGGGGGCTCTGGGGCCAACGTCCTGACTTTC
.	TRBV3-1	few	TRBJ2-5	CASSQDQGLNRETQYF	TGTGCCAGCAGCCAAGATCAAGGCTTAAACCGGGAGACCCAGTACTTC
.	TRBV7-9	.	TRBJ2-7	CASSFSARLYSSYEQYF	TGTGCCAGCAGCTTTTCGGCCAGACTTTATTCCTCCTACGAGCAGTACTTC
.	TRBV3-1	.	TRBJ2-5	CASAQEQAKETQYF	TGTGCCAGCGCTCAGGAACAGGCTAAAGAGACCCAGTACTTC
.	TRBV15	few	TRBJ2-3	CATSRRPTDTQYF	TGTGCCACCAGCCGGCGGCCCACAGATACGCAGTATTTT
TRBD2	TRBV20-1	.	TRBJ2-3	CSASPPRLAGLSTDTQYF	TGCAGTGCTAGTCCCCCCCGACTAGCGGGGTTAAGCACAGATACGCAGTATTTT
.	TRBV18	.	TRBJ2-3	CASSLAPRGAGTDTQYF	TGTGCCAGCTCACTGGCACCGCGGGGAGCTGGCACAGATACGCAGTATTTT
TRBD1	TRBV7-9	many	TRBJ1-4	CASRDHRGNNEKLFF	TGTGCCAGCAGAGATCACAGGGGGAATAATGAAAAACTGTTTTTT
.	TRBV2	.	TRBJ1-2	CASSDLVPSPSNYGYTF	TGTGCCAGCAGTGATTTGGTACCTTCCCCCTCTAACTATGGCTACACCTTC
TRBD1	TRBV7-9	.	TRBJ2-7	CASRNRDRGIEQYF	TGTGCCAGCAGGAACCGGGACAGGGGGATCGAGCAGTACTTC
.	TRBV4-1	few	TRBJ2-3	CASSQDRVADTQYF	TGCGCCAGCAGCCAAGATCGGGTTGCAGATACGCAGTATTTT
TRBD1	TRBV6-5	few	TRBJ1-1	CASSYTGGGEAFF	TGTGCCAGCAGTTACACAGGGGGAGGTGAAGCTTTCTTT
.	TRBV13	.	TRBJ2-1	CASSFLRGIKGNEQFF	TGTGCCAGCAGCTTCCTCAGGGGAATCAAGGGCAATGAGCAGTTCTTC
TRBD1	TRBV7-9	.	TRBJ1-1	CASSLTTGGSQAEAFF	TGTGCCAGCAGCTTAACGACAGGGGGGTCCCAAGCAGAAGCTTTCTTT
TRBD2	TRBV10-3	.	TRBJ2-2	CAIRELAGDLNEYTGELFF	TGTGCCATCAGGGAACTAGCGGGGGATCTCAATGAATACACCGGGGAGCTGTTTTTT
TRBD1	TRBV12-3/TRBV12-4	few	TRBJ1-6	CASSLDGTGGALPLHF	TGTGCCAGCAGTTTAGATGGGACAGGGGGCGCTTTACCCCTCCACTTT
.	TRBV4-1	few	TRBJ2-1	CASSQEAISYNEQFF	TGCGCCAGCAGCCAAGAGGCCATCTCCTACAATGAGCAGTTCTTC